The 5 T cell receptor beta chains below come from one sample, sequenced in a study of identical twins. MiXCR, run by TCRdb on the 5' RACE reads, gives a single entry per CDR3 protein. In the table there are 500,000 to 650,000 distinct CDR3 sequences, about 7.6% of which are singletons. The same data also contributed to another study, on yellow fever vaccine responses in identical twins.

The sample comprised PBMCs. The receptors stem from a woman between 18 and 30 years old in good health.

This clonotype was counted at least ten times. The CDR3 DNA is TGTGCCACCAGTGGCGGTAACTCTGGGGCCAACGTCCTGACTTTC. This sequence encodes CATSGGNSGANVLTF. The chain links TRBV24-1 to TRBJ2-6; D is unresolved. Trimming pared 5 bases from V and 0 bases from J, leaving 7 bases between. The CDR3 totals 15 residues. Germline values: CDR1 KGHDR, CDR2 SFDVKD.

This clonotype was counted ten times or more. The V call is TRBV5-1, the J call TRBJ1-4; a possible D gene is TRBD1 (5 bases). The CDR3 consists of 15 residues. Between the trimmed V and J ends, which lost 3 bases and 0 bases, there was a span of 9 bases. CDR1 and CDR2 (germline): SGHRS, YFSETQ. CDR3 protein: CASSWGPSTNEKLFF. CDR3 nucleotides: TGCGCCAGCAGCTGGGGACCATCAACTAATGAAAAACTGTTTTTT. The complete variable domain, with remaining parts taken from reference TRBV5-1 and TRBJ1-4, reads KAGVTQTPRYLIKTRGQQVTLSCSPISGHRSVSWYQQTPGQGLQFLFEYFSETQRNKGNFPGRFSGRQFSNSRSEMNVSTLELGDSALYLCASSWGPSTNEKLFFGSGTQLSVL.

This clonotype occurred many times. This chain connects TRBV29-1 to TRBJ2-5; tentative D call: TRBD1 (6 bases). The CDR3 contains 13 residues. Trimming shortened V by 7 bases and J by 5 bases, and 17 bases separated the two germline ends. Germline V gives CDR1 SQVTM, CDR2 ANQGSEA. CDR3 loop: CSAQDSSGETQYF. The DNA for the CDR3 is TGCAGCGCTCAGGACAGCTCAGGGGAGACCCAGTACTTC.

The chain joins TRBV6-2 or TRBV6-3 to TRBJ2-1; D may be TRBD1 or TRBD2 (5 bases each). Trimming took 0 bases from V and 8 from J, leaving 11 bases between them. The CDR3 loop spans 14 amino acids. Germline V CDR1 and CDR2: MNHEY, SVGEGT. The chain's CDR3 is CASSYSTRGDEQFF. In nucleotides, the CDR3 is TGTGCCAGCAGTTACTCAACCAGAGGGGATGAGCAGTTCTTC.

There are a few counts of this clonotype. The chain uses TRBV29-1 and TRBJ1-2; TRBD1 might be the D (5 bases). The CDR3 runs 12 residues. CDR1 and CDR2 from the germline V gene are SQVTM and ANQGSEA. Deletions cut 5 bases from V and 2 bases from J, with 9 bases between. The CDR3 region has the DNA TGCAGCGTTTCGACAGCCAACTATGGCTACACCTTC. Translated, it gives CSVSTANYGYTF.